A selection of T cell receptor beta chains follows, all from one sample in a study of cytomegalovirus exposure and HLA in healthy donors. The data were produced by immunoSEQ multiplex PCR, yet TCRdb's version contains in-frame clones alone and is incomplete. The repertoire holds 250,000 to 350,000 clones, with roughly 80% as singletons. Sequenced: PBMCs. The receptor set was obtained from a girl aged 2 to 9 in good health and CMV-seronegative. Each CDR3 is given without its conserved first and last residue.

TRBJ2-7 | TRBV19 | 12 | ASNDRGLSYEQY
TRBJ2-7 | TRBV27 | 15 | ASSSTTGLAESYEQY
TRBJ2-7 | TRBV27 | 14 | ASRSPGGAHSYEQY
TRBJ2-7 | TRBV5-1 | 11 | ASSPGLLPQQY
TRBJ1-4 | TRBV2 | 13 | ASTTQGAGGEKLF
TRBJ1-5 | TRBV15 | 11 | ATSPDRNQPQH
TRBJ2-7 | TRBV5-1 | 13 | ASSPGLAGAVEQY
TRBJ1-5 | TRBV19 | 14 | ASTEGWTAKNQPQH
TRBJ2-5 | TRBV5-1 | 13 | ASSLGGTREETQY
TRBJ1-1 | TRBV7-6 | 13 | ASSPYAVPNTEAF
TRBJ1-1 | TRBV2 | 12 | ARWGGHLRGTAF
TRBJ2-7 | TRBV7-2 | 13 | ASSLGGQGSYEQY
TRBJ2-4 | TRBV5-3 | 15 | ARSWIDPGLGKNIQY
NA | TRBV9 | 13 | ASSVAGGLTYEQY
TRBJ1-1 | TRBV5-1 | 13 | ASSWDRMGWTEAF
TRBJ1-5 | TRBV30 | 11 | AWSSDSNQPQH
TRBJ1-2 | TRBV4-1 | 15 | ASSIRDRGNVHLGYT
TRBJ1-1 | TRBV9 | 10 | ASSGQGEMTF
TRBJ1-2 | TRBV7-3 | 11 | ASSRGGADGYT
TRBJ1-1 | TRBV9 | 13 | ASSAADRGQGEAF
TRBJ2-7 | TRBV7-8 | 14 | ASSPRGGSSANEQY
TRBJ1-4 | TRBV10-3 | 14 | AIQVSVAEGNEKLF
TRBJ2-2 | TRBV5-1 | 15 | ASSSGQSFANTGELF
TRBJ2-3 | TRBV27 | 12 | ASSLAVYTDTQY
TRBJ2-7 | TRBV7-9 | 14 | ASSPLAGWSSYEQY